These T cell receptor beta chains were read from a single sample in a study of T cell changes during pregnancy in multiple sclerosis. Sequenced by immunoSEQ multiplex PCR; TCRdb stores in-frame clones only, minus some. The table shows 100,000 or so clones, with about 94% occurring only once. Sample: peripheral blood, taken before pregnancy. The source of these receptors is a female donor with multiple sclerosis, enrolled in a pregnancy study. The CDR3 runs from the conserved cysteine through the conserved F or W. The D gene is left open where the match is weak. Clone size, where shown, is once, few, many, or a class for clones that have expanded.

abundance: .; v_gene: TRBV27; d_gene: TRBD1; j_gene: TRBJ2-5; CDR3nt: TGTGCCAGCAGTTTTCCAGGGGGAAAGACCCAGTACTTC; CDR3aa: CASSFPGGKTQYF
abundance: .; v_gene: TRBV27; d_gene: TRBD2; j_gene: TRBJ2-7; CDR3nt: TGTGCCAGCAGTTCTAGCGGGCGTTACGAGCAGTACTTC; CDR3aa: CASSSSGRYEQYF
abundance: .; v_gene: TRBV5-4; d_gene: .; j_gene: TRBJ1-1; CDR3nt: TGTGCCAGCAGCCCCCAAAGCATGAACACTGAAGCTTTCTTT; CDR3aa: CASSPQSMNTEAFF
abundance: .; v_gene: TRBV19; d_gene: .; j_gene: TRBJ1-5; CDR3nt: TGTGCCACCACAGGTGGGGGGAGCAATCAGCCCCAGCATTTT; CDR3aa: CATTGGGSNQPQHF
abundance: .; v_gene: TRBV5-1; d_gene: TRBD2; j_gene: TRBJ2-3; CDR3nt: TGCGCCAGCAGCCTCGGGACTAGCGGCACAGATACGCAGTATTTT; CDR3aa: CASSLGTSGTDTQYF
abundance: .; v_gene: TRBV27; d_gene: TRBD1; j_gene: TRBJ1-5; CDR3nt: TGTGCCAGCAGTTTATCAGGTGCGGGTGCCGGGACAGGGGACCTTTATAGCAATCAGCCCCAGCATTTT; CDR3aa: CASSLSGAGAGTGDLYSNQPQHF
abundance: .; v_gene: TRBV7-8; d_gene: TRBD2; j_gene: TRBJ2-2; CDR3nt: TGTGCCAGCAGCCTAGCCAAGTTAGCGGGAGTCTTCGGGGAGCTGTTTTTT; CDR3aa: CASSLAKLAGVFGELFF
abundance: .; v_gene: TRBV11-3; d_gene: .; j_gene: TRBJ2-3; CDR3nt: TGTGCCAGCAGCTTAGATACAGGAGATACGCAGTATTTT; CDR3aa: CASSLDTGDTQYF
abundance: .; v_gene: TRBV28; d_gene: TRBD2; j_gene: TRBJ2-7; CDR3nt: TGTGCCAGCTTTTCTAGCGGGAGGGCTCGCGGCGAGCAGTACTTC; CDR3aa: CASFSSGRARGEQYF
abundance: .; v_gene: TRBV11-2; d_gene: TRBD1; j_gene: TRBJ1-4; CDR3nt: TGTGCCAGCAGCCGATCGTACAGGGGCTTAATGGAAAAACTGTTTTTT; CDR3aa: CASSRSYRGLMEKLFF
abundance: .; v_gene: TRBV14; d_gene: .; j_gene: TRBJ2-2; CDR3nt: TGTGCCAGCAGCCAAGCGGGATCCGCAAGGGAGCTGTTTTTT; CDR3aa: CASSQAGSARELFF
abundance: .; v_gene: TRBV23-1; d_gene: .; j_gene: TRBJ2-1; CDR3nt: TGCGCCAGCAGTCCGACTAGGGGCAATGAGCAGTTCTTC; CDR3aa: CASSPTRGNEQFF
abundance: .; v_gene: TRBV7-8; d_gene: TRBD2; j_gene: TRBJ2-3; CDR3nt: TGTGCCAGCAGCGTCGGACTAGCGGGGATCACAGATACGCAGTATTTT; CDR3aa: CASSVGLAGITDTQYF
abundance: .; v_gene: TRBV27; d_gene: .; j_gene: TRBJ2-2; CDR3nt: TGTGCCAGCAGTTCCCAGAACACCGGGGAGCTGTTTTTT; CDR3aa: CASSSQNTGELFF
abundance: .; v_gene: TRBV6-1; d_gene: TRBD2; j_gene: TRBJ2-7; CDR3nt: TGTGCCAGCGGGGAGGGCTACGAGCAGTACTTC; CDR3aa: CASGEGYEQYF
abundance: .; v_gene: TRBV4-1; d_gene: TRBD1; j_gene: TRBJ2-7; CDR3nt: TGCGCCAGCAGCCAAGGTAGCCCGGACAGGGTGCGAGGGGAGCAGTACTTC; CDR3aa: CASSQGSPDRVRGEQYF
abundance: .; v_gene: TRBV6-1; d_gene: .; j_gene: TRBJ1-5; CDR3nt: TGTGCCAGCAGTGAAGTTTTATCGGGGAGCAATCAGCCCCAGCATTTT; CDR3aa: CASSEVLSGSNQPQHF
abundance: .; v_gene: TRBV7-9; d_gene: .; j_gene: TRBJ1-1; CDR3nt: TGTGCCAGCAGCTTAGGACTACTGAACACTGAAGCTTTCTTT; CDR3aa: CASSLGLLNTEAFF
abundance: once; v_gene: TRBV19; d_gene: .; j_gene: TRBJ1-5; CDR3nt: TGTGCCAGTAAACTTGGGGCAGGGCTACAGCCCCAGCATTTT; CDR3aa: CASKLGAGLQPQHF
abundance: once; v_gene: TRBV5-1; d_gene: TRBD2; j_gene: TRBJ2-3; CDR3nt: TGCGCCAGCAGCTTGAGACTAGCGGGAGCGGGGGGAGATACGCAGTATTTT; CDR3aa: CASSLRLAGAGGDTQYF
abundance: .; v_gene: TRBV25-1; d_gene: .; j_gene: TRBJ2-7; CDR3nt: TGTGCCAGCAGTGAATCCGGGGTACTACCCTACGAGCAGTACTTC; CDR3aa: CASSESGVLPYEQYF
abundance: once; v_gene: TRBV18; d_gene: TRBD2; j_gene: TRBJ2-7; CDR3nt: TGTGCCAGCTCACCACCCCTAGCGGGGACCGGGGAGCAGTACTTC; CDR3aa: CASSPPLAGTGEQYF
abundance: .; v_gene: TRBV11-2; d_gene: .; j_gene: TRBJ1-1; CDR3nt: TGTGCCAGCAGCTTAGGGATGGTAGGTTTTCGGGAGGCTTTCTTT; CDR3aa: CASSLGMVGFREAFF
abundance: .; v_gene: TRBV4-2; d_gene: TRBD2; j_gene: TRBJ2-3; CDR3nt: TGTGCCAGCAGCCTAGACCTCCCCGGACTAGCGGTTACCACAGATACGCAGTATTTT; CDR3aa: CASSLDLPGLAVTTDTQYF
abundance: .; v_gene: TRBV18; d_gene: .; j_gene: TRBJ2-3; CDR3nt: TGTGCCAGCTCACCAAGCATTGCAGATACGCAGTATTTT; CDR3aa: CASSPSIADTQYF
abundance: once; v_gene: TRBV7-9; d_gene: .; j_gene: TRBJ2-2; CDR3nt: TGTGCCAGCAGCTTAAGAGGGAACACCGGGGAGCTGTTTTTT; CDR3aa: CASSLRGNTGELFF
abundance: .; v_gene: TRBV10-3; d_gene: .; j_gene: TRBJ2-1; CDR3nt: TGTGCCTCCGGGGGCTCCTACAATGAGCAGTTCTTC; CDR3aa: CASGGSYNEQFF
abundance: .; v_gene: TRBV5-1; d_gene: .; j_gene: TRBJ2-7; CDR3nt: TGCGCCAGCAGCTTGGGGGGGGGCGTGGAGCAGTACTTC; CDR3aa: CASSLGGGVEQYF
abundance: .; v_gene: TRBV29-1; d_gene: TRBD2; j_gene: TRBJ2-5; CDR3nt: TGCAGCGCCCGGGGGGGGCCTGGAGAGACCCAGTACTTC; CDR3aa: CSARGGPGETQYF
abundance: .; v_gene: TRBV5-6; d_gene: .; j_gene: TRBJ1-4; CDR3nt: TGTGCCAGCGGTAACAGGGCTGAAAAACTGTTTTTT; CDR3aa: CASGNRAEKLFF
abundance: .; v_gene: TRBV29-1; d_gene: .; j_gene: TRBJ1-2; CDR3nt: TGCAGCGTTCCAGGGGTTGGCTACACCTTC; CDR3aa: CSVPGVGYTF
abundance: .; v_gene: TRBV5-1; d_gene: .; j_gene: TRBJ2-5; CDR3nt: TGCGCCAGCAGCTTGTTCCAGGGTTCGGAGACCCAGTACTTC; CDR3aa: CASSLFQGSETQYF
abundance: .; v_gene: TRBV23-1; d_gene: TRBD2; j_gene: TRBJ2-1; CDR3nt: TGCGCCAGCAGTCACCCACTAGCGGGGAGGAATGAGCAGTTCTTC; CDR3aa: CASSHPLAGRNEQFF